The next 15 T cell receptor beta chains were all read from a single sample in a study of patients and donors after allogeneic stem cell transplantation. TCRdb analysed the RT-PCR reads with MiXCR anew, one entry per CDR3 protein. The table lists 15,000 or so distinct CDR3 sequences, 25% to 30% of them singletons, with more than 30% in the top ten. The sequenced sample consisted of blood, either unsorted or a sorted T cell fraction (not recorded which). The receptors stem from a human donor who was either an allogeneic HSCT recipient or a stem cell or donor lymphocyte infusion donor (not recorded which). It is not recorded whose cells these are; they may come from a transplant donor.

This clonotype showed up just a few times. This rearrangement joins TRBV5-1 to TRBJ1-6; 12 bases are a match to TRBD1. The CDR3 is 16 residues long. The junction had 7 bases not matched to a gene; V was cut back by 2 bases and J by 10 bases. Germline V lookup: CDR1 SGHRS, CDR2 YFSETQ. DNA for the CDR3: TGCGCCAGCAGCTTTTTTTCCGGGACAGGGGGCTCACCCCTCCACTTT. Protein sequence: CASSFFSGTGGSPLHF.

The chain joins TRBV7-2 to TRBJ1-2; D not certain. This CDR3 has 13 residues. Germline CDR1 SGHTA, CDR2 FQGNSA. V was clipped by 1 base and J by 4 bases, with 7 bases between them. CDR3 sequence (DNA): TGTGCCAGCAGCTTAGGCGGGTTCTATGGCTACACCTTC. Translation: CASSLGGFYGYTF.

This chain links TRBV5-6 with TRBJ2-5; D is possibly TRBD1 (6 bases). The V and J ends lost 1 base and 2 bases respectively, with 12 bases between them. CDR1 and CDR2 (germline): SGHDT, YYEEEE. The CDR3 runs to 15 residues. The CDR3 bases are TGTGCCAGCAGCTTGTACTCCGGACAGCAAGAGACCCAGTACTTC. This translates into CASSLYSGQQETQYF.

The chain links TRBV12-3 or TRBV12-4 to TRBJ2-5; TRBD1 matches at 7 bases. The junction had 11 bases not matched to a gene; V was cut back by 3 bases and J by 7 bases. This CDR3 has 15 residues. DNA of the CDR3: TGTGCCAGCAGTTTGAGGCAGGGGGTATCGGGGACCCAGTACTTC. The encoded protein is CASSLRQGVSGTQYF.

In this sample, this clonotype turned up a few times. The chain combines TRBV5-5 with TRBJ1-5; a possible D gene is TRBD1 (6 bases). The CDR3 has 13 residues. Trimming left V 3 bases short and J 5 bases short, with 9 bases between. CDR1 is SGHKS, CDR2 YYEKEE, per germline (reference sequence). The CDR3 region has the DNA TGTGCCAGCAGCTGGGCAGGGGATCAGCCCCAGCATTTT. Translating it yields CASSWAGDQPQHF.

This clonotype is judged medium-sized. The rearrangement joins TRBV10-1 to TRBJ2-3; 7 bases match TRBD1. The V and J ends lost 5 bases and 1 base, in that order; junction bases with no gene match: 3. This CDR3 is built from 14 residues. CDR1 is WNHNN and CDR2 is SYGVQD in the germline V gene (reference sequence). This chain's CDR3 is CASSRDSRTDTQYF. CDR3 nucleotide sequence: TGCGCCAGCAGTCGGGACAGTCGCACAGATACGCAGTATTTT.

V and J are TRBV6-5 and TRBJ1-6; D not certain. CDR3 length: 13 amino acids. Germline CDR1 MNHEY, CDR2 SVGAGI. V was cut by 3 bases and J by 8 bases, with 8 bases left in between. The CDR3 region has the DNA TGTGCCAGCAGTTATTTTAAGGATTCACCCCTCCACTTT. Amino acid sequence: CASSYFKDSPLHF.

The chain carries TRBV7-3 and TRBJ2-1; 9 bases are shared with TRBD1. Germline-derived CDR1 and CDR2 are SGHTA and FQGTGA. The V and J ends lost 5 bases and 3 bases, in that order; junction bases with no gene match: 11. The CDR3 has 17 residues. The CDR3 DNA follows: TGTGCCAGCAGCCAACGCCGACAGGGGGTAGGCTACAATGAGCAGTTCTTC. Its protein product is CASSQRRQGVGYNEQFF.

The rearrangement uses TRBV9 and TRBJ2-3; TRBD2 agrees at 7 bases. The CDR3 totals 16 residues. The germline CDR1 and CDR2 sequences are SGDLS and YYNGEE. V dropped 1 base and J dropped 1; count of bases not matched to a gene: 6. The CDR3 is CASSVSVSGGTDTQYF. CDR3 bases: TGTGCCAGCAGCGTATCGGTGAGCGGGGGCACAGATACGCAGTATTTT.

The CDR3: CASSQDWGYNEQFF. In nucleotides, the CDR3 is TGTGCCAGCAGCCAAGATTGGGGATACAATGAGCAGTTCTTC. The V gene is TRBV14, the J gene TRBJ2-1; D gene ambiguous. The V end was cut by 0 bases, the J end by 4 bases, with 7 bases between. This CDR3 region has 14 residues. Germline V gives CDR1 SGHDN, CDR2 FVKESK.

V gene TRBV6-5 combines with J gene TRBJ2-7, with D possibly TRBD2 on 5 matching bases. This CDR3 comprises 11 residues. V gave up 5 bases and J gave up 4 bases, with 6 bases separating them. CDR1 and CDR2 (germline): MNHEY, SVGAGI. The CDR3 region is CASSRGYEQYF. CDR3 DNA: TGTGCCAGCAGTCGAGGGTACGAGCAGTACTTC.

This clonotype was observed at least ten times. The genes are TRBV12-3 or TRBV12-4 and TRBJ1-5, with D perhaps TRBD1 (6 bases). This CDR3 is built from 14 residues. Between the trimmed V and J ends, which lost 3 bases and 5 bases, there was a span of 11 bases. The CDR3 DNA reads as TGTGCCAGCAGTTTCGTAGGGGGGGATCAGCCCCAGCATTTT. This sequence encodes CASSFVGGDQPQHF.

This clonotype has just a few counts. The chain has TRBV4-2 and TRBJ2-7; 7 nucleotides match TRBD1. The ends lost 1 base at V and 5 bases at J; junction bases unmatched: 5. The germline gives CDR1 LGHNA, CDR2 YNFKEQ. The CDR3 is 14 amino acids. CDR3 in amino acids: CASSQGLDRDEQYF. The DNA of the CDR3 is TGTGCCAGCAGCCAAGGCCTCGACAGGGACGAGCAGTACTTC.

The chain links TRBV20-1 to TRBJ2-4, with D perhaps assigned TRBD1 or TRBD2 (5 bases each). The V end was cut by 7 bases, the J end by 8 bases, with 15 bases between. The CDR3 totals 12 residues. Germline values: CDR1 DFQATT, CDR2 SNEGSKA (reference sequence). The CDR3 protein is CSVLGRAYIQYF. The CDR3 nucleotides read TGCAGTGTCTTGGGGCGGGCGTACATTCAGTACTTC.

This clonotype was recorded many times. V is TRBV11-2 and J is TRBJ1-6, with TRBD1 as a possible D gene (5 bases). V was shortened by 1 base and J by 9 bases, with 13 bases between the two germline ends. The germline V gene has CDR1 SGHAT and CDR2 FQNNGV. The CDR3 totals 15 residues. The chain's CDR3 is CASSLALGGGSPLHF. CDR3 sequence (DNA): TGTGCCAGCAGCTTAGCCCTCGGGGGAGGTTCACCCCTCCACTTT.